This T cell receptor beta chain comes out of a study of blood T cell repertoires in COVID-19. Across the whole study: Sites in the United States, Italy and Spain provided acute and convalescent COVID-19 samples. T cells, B-cell-depleted T cells, or PBMCs provided the cDNA or gDNA that served as material.

Followed longitudinally, the Seattle patients had been enrolled during active infection. After removal of 3 bases from V and 4 bases from J, the junction contained 12 bases not matched to a gene. The germline CDR1 and CDR2 sequences are LGHDT and YNNKEL (reference sequence). The CDR3 sequence is 18 residues long. In the study's own analysis: Amplification with reference gene primers provided the estimates of nucleated cell counts. The repertoire was sequenced with immunoSEQ multiplex PCR; TCRdb's copy has only in-frame clones and lacks some. The DNA was the basis for D and trimming; V, J and clone size are from that table. The repertoire consists of more than 300,000 clones, with 88% occurring once and the leading ten covering approximately 1.6%.

Input material: peripheral blood. The source is a woman younger than 45 with COVID-19, enrolled during active disease. V gene TRBV3-1 (or the pseudogene TRBV3-2) combines with J gene TRBJ2-5; 12 nucleotides line up with TRBD2. DNA of the CDR3: TGTGCCAGCAGCCACGAATTTCTAGCGGGGGGGCGAGGAGAGACCCAGTACTTC. Encoded protein: CASSHEFLAGGRGETQYF.